These 10 T cell receptor gamma chains share one sample of origin, sequenced in a study of γδ T cells in repeated Plasmodium falciparum infection. TCRdb reran clone calling via CATT on the multiplex PCR reads. The data show about 30,000 gamma-chain clones, more than 1.4% seen once. Vgamma9/Vdelta2+ and Vdelta2-negative gammadelta T cells were flow-sorted from PBMC for bulk sequencing. Material for sequencing was gamma-delta T cells from blood. The source is a pool of human donors (malaria-infected and uninfected, not separated).

As to this clone: Translating this DNA gives a protein that differs at residue 6 from the TCRdb one, which belongs to a much larger clone; a read error is likely, and the protein shown is this translation. The V gene call reads TRGV9; no J gene was called. Germline CDR1 GITISATS, CDR2 ISYDGTV (reference sequence). The CDR3 runs 11 residues. CDR3 region: CALWEARRTLF. CDR3 sequence (DNA): TGTGCCTTGTGGGAGGCGCGGAGAACGCTCTTT.

About this clone itself: TCRdb pairs this DNA with a much larger clone's protein that differs at residue 10, likely a read error; the protein shown was translated from the DNA. The V call is TRGV9, the J call TRGJP. TCRdb is silent on the J gene; assignment here came from matching the DNA to germline. Germline-derived CDR1 and CDR2 are GITISATS and ISYDGTV (reference sequence). This CDR3 region has 14 residues. This CDR3 reads CALWEVAGKRIKVF. CDR3 in DNA: TGTGCCTTGTGGGAGGTGGCGGGCAAAAGAATCAAGGTATTT.

This clone was counted at least ten times. TCRdb pairs this DNA with a much larger clone's protein that differs at residue 4, likely a read error; the protein shown was translated from the DNA. The genes are TRGV4 and TRGJ1 or TRGJ2. TCRdb gives no J gene; it was assigned here by matching the DNA to germline. The CDR3 is made up of 12 amino acids. CDR1 and CDR2 from the germline V gene are EGSTGY and YDSYTSSV. CDR3 region: CATRDMYYKKLF. The CDR3 DNA reads as TGTGCCACCCGGGATATGTATTATAAGAAACTCTTT.

This clone came up a few times. TCRdb assigns this DNA the protein of a much larger clone, which departs from its translation at residue 8; this likely reflects a read error, and the protein shown comes from translating the DNA. The J gene is TRGJ1 or TRGJ2, the V gene TRGV4. Since TCRdb gives no J gene, matching the DNA to germline was used here to assign it. The trim removed 0 bases at V and 6 bases at J, leaving 8 bases unmatched. The CDR3 totals 14 residues. Germline V gene sequence: CDR1 EGSTGY, CDR2 YDSYTSSV. This CDR3 reads CATWDGPCRYKKLF. DNA of the CDR3: TGTGCCACCTGGGATGGGCCTTGTCGTTATAAGAAACTCTTT.

This clone appeared many times. The protein in TCRdb stems from a much larger clone and differs at residue 7 from this DNA's translation, likely a read error; here the protein is translated from the DNA. This chain joins TRGV9 and TRGJP. TCRdb leaves out the J gene; it was filled in here by matching the DNA to germline. V lost 5 bases to trimming and J lost 9 bases; unmatched junction nucleotides: 7. The CDR3 consists of 15 residues. Germline loops: CDR1 GITISATS, CDR2 ISYDGTV (reference sequence). The CDR3 loop is CALWATGLGKKIKVF. As DNA, the CDR3 is TGTGCCTTGTGGGCGACTGGGTTGGGCAAAAAAATCAAGGTATTT.

Remarks on this clone: A read error likely explains this, since a far larger clone differs by one base. Other DNA sequences in this specimen translate into the identical CDR3. This rearrangement joins TRGV9 to TRGJP. The J gene was missing in TCRdb and was found by matching the end of the DNA to germline. Germline V lookup: CDR1 GITISATS, CDR2 ISYDGTV (reference sequence). This CDR3 spans 17 amino acids. This CDR3 is CALWEVLRELGKKIKVF. The CDR3 DNA reads as TGTGCCTTGTGGGAGGTATTAAGAGAGTTAGGCAAAAAAATCAAGGTATTT.

As regards this clone: TCRdb records a much larger clone's protein for this DNA, with a difference at residue 3 that likely arises from a read error; the protein given is the translation of the DNA. The V gene is TRGV9, the J gene TRGJ1 or TRGJ2. The J gene was not available in TCRdb and was assigned here by matching the DNA to germline segments. This CDR3 region has 11 residues. The V gene's germline CDR1 is GITISATS and CDR2 ISYDGTV (reference sequence). CDR3 sequence reads: CAMWEANKKLF. The CDR3 nucleotides read TGTGCCATGTGGGAGGCCAATAAGAAACTCTTT.

The sample holds many counts of this clone. The TCRdb protein, from a much larger clone, departs from this DNA's translation at residue 6, likely by read error; the protein shown derives from the DNA. The J gene is TRGJ1 or TRGJ2, the V gene TRGV3. CDR3 length: 11 residues. V was pared by 1 base and J by 12 bases, with 6 bases of the junction left unmatched. Germline lookup yields CDR1 VTNTFY and CDR2 YDVSTARD (reference sequence). The CDR3 protein is CATWDSVRKLF. CDR3 nucleotides: TGTGCCACCTGGGACAGTGTTCGGAAACTCTTT.

This clone was picked up many times. The chain links TRGV9 to TRGJ1 or TRGJ2. Germline V gene sequence: CDR1 GITISATS, CDR2 ISYDGTV (reference sequence). This CDR3 region has 12 residues. The V segment lost 6 bases and the J segment 0 bases; nucleotides outside the gene matches: 2. Here the CDR3 DNA reads TGTGCCTTGTGGCCGAATTATTATAAGAAACTCTTT. It encodes CALWPNYYKKLF.

By share of the sample, this clone is medium-sized. The sample contains more than one DNA sequence encoding this CDR3. The chain couples TRGV9 to TRGJP. The CDR3 runs 17 residues. V lost 2 bases to trimming and J lost 7 bases; unmatched junction nucleotides: 8. Germline CDR1 is GITISATS and CDR2 is ISYDGTV (reference sequence). The CDR3 protein is CALWEDSSELGKKIKVF. DNA for the CDR3: TGTGCCTTGTGGGAGGATTCCAGCGAGTTGGGCAAAAAAATCAAGGTATTT.